The 20 T cell receptor beta chains reported below all come from one sample, sequenced in a study of cytomegalovirus exposure and HLA in healthy donors (dated by TCRdb to about 2017). The protocol used for the library was the immunoSEQ multiplex PCR assay. For the multiplex PCR, a mixture combining 60 forward primers for TCR Vbeta segments and 13 reverse primers for TCR Jbeta segments was used. Held by TCRdb, this immuneACCESS table contains in-frame sequences only and omits some clones. Under half of the omission traces to an unresolved V gene where checked; the cause of the rest is unknown. The sample contains some 120,000 clones, roughly 88% of them found a single time. About 3% of the sample is in the top ten clones. Material for sequencing was PBMCs. The receptors shown here come from a woman younger than 35 in good health and CMV-seropositive.

V usage is TRBV7-2 and J usage is TRBJ2-1; perhaps TRBD1 as D (8 bases). Germline V gene sequence: CDR1 SGHTA, CDR2 FQGNSA. Trimming stripped 4 bases from V and 3 bases from J, with 13 bases between. The CDR3 consists of 15 residues. DNA for the CDR3: TGTGCCAGCAGCTCTACAGGGGGGGGCTACAATGAGCAGTTCTTC. The encoded protein is CASSSTGGGYNEQFF.

This chain joins TRBV13 and TRBJ2-3; 8 bases are a match to TRBD2. Trimming removed 3 bases from V and 1 base from J; junction bases left unmatched: 3. Germline lookup yields CDR1 PRHDT and CDR2 FYEKMQ (reference sequence). The length of the CDR3 is 15 residues. The CDR3 protein is CASSFVAGRTDTQYF. The DNA for the CDR3 is TGTGCCAGCAGCTTCGTAGCGGGACGCACAGATACGCAGTATTTT.

This chain connects TRBV9 to TRBJ2-3; unclear D gene. Germline V gene sequence: CDR1 SGDLS, CDR2 YYNGEE. Trimming shortened V by 0 bases and J by 6 bases, and 8 bases separated the two germline ends. This CDR3 has 13 amino acids. The CDR3 bases are TGTGCCAGCAGCGTAGCTACGGTCGATACGCAGTATTTT. Protein: CASSVATVDTQYF.

The rearrangement links TRBV6-1 to TRBJ2-7; D gene ambiguous. The CDR3 contains 14 residues. V shed 0 bases and J shed 5 bases, with 11 bases lying between them. Per germline, CDR1 MNHNS and CDR2 SASEGT. The CDR3, as DNA: TGTGCCAGCAGTGAAGCGGGCGCGCCCAACGAGCAGTACTTC. Translation: CASSEAGAPNEQYF.

The rearrangement joins TRBV7-9 to TRBJ1-5, with D tentatively TRBD1 (6 bases). This CDR3 has 15 amino acids. Trimming cost V 5 bases and J 2 bases, with 13 bases left between them. CDR1 and CDR2 (germline): SEHNR, FQNEAQ (reference sequence). The CDR3 DNA reads TGTGCCAGCAGCCCTGGACAGTACCGCAATCAGCCCCAGCATTTT. It yields the protein CASSPGQYRNQPQHF.

This chain joins TRBV5-5 and TRBJ2-3, with D possibly matching TRBD2 (6 bases). The CDR3 covers 14 residues. Germline-derived CDR1 and CDR2 are SGHKS and YYEKEE (reference sequence). V was trimmed by 7 bases and J by 0 bases, leaving 12 bases between them. The DNA of the CDR3 is TGTGCCAGCGCCGCGGGGACTAGCACAGATACGCAGTATTTT. Protein product: CASAAGTSTDTQYF.

J is TRBJ2-1 and V is TRBV6-5; D gene uncertain. V lost 5 bases and J 9 bases, leaving 8 bases between the germline ends. This CDR3 is 11 amino acids long. Germline lookup yields CDR1 MNHEY and CDR2 SVGAGI. In nucleotides, the CDR3 is TGTGCCAGCAGTCGGTCGGGTGAGCAGTTCTTC. Translation gives CASSRSGEQFF.

This clone was seen ten or more times. V is TRBV6-7 and J is TRBJ1-5; the D is unclear. TRBV6-7 is sorted into the ORF group, with uncertain function. This CDR3 region has 12 residues. The V gene lost 6 bases and the J gene lost 6 bases, with 9 bases spanning the gap. The CDR3 loop reads CASRTEAQPQHF. The CDR3 DNA reads as TGTGCCAGCAGAACCGAGGCTCAGCCCCAGCATTTT.

V gene TRBV25-1 combines with J gene TRBJ1-3; TRBD1 might be the D (6 bases). Germline assignment: CDR1 MGHDK and CDR2 SYGVNS. Between the trimmed V and J ends, which lost 8 bases and 7 bases, there was a span of 15 bases. CDR3 length equals 13 residues. CDR3 nucleotide sequence: TGTGCCAGCGGAGAGCCAGGGGTGAACACCATATATTTT. Protein product: CASGEPGVNTIYF.

The chain has TRBV15 and TRBJ2-1, with 7 bases that match TRBD1. V lost 5 bases, J lost 15 bases, and 16 bases stayed unmatched. Germline CDR1 is LNHNV and CDR2 is YYDKDF (reference sequence). There are 14 residues in the CDR3. The CDR3 sequence is CATSLSTGYTVLFF. The CDR3 region has the DNA TGTGCCACCAGCCTTTCGACAGGGTACACGGTTCTGTTCTTC.

The CDR3: CASCGGGPSSGNTIYF. The DNA for the CDR3 is TGTGCCAGCTGCGGGGGAGGGCCAAGCTCTGGAAACACCATATATTTT. The rearrangement links TRBV14 to TRBJ1-3, with a weak D call TRBD1 (5 bases). In germline, CDR1 is SGHDN, CDR2 FVKESK. V was shortened by 8 bases and J by 0 bases, with 17 bases between the two germline ends. CDR3 size: 16 residues.

This chain connects TRBV14 to TRBJ1-1; weak D call: TRBD1 (6 bases). V was clipped by 0 bases and J by 6 bases, with 14 bases between them. The CDR3 totals 15 residues. Germline assignment: CDR1 SGHDN and CDR2 FVKESK. CDR3 amino acids: CASSQDATGPPEAFF. CDR3 in DNA: TGTGCCAGCAGCCAAGATGCCACAGGGCCCCCTGAAGCTTTCTTT.

The V call is TRBV2, the J call TRBJ2-7; weak D call: TRBD2 (7 bases). Germline CDR1 and CDR2: SNHLY and FYNNEI. Trimming pared 6 bases from V and 6 bases from J, leaving 12 bases between. The CDR3 contains 12 residues. As DNA, the CDR3 is TGTGCCAGCAGCCCGGGGGGCGGCGAGCAGTACTTC. This translates into CASSPGGGEQYF.

The rearrangement joins TRBV19 to TRBJ2-2; TRBD2 is a possible D gene (7 bases). This CDR3 comprises 15 residues. Trimming stripped 5 bases from V and 5 bases from J, with 15 bases between. Germline V lookup: CDR1 LNHDA, CDR2 SQIVND (reference sequence). Here the CDR3 reads CASSRMGGRTGELFF. The CDR3 nucleotides read TGTGCCAGTAGTCGAATGGGGGGGCGGACCGGGGAGCTGTTTTTT.

J is TRBJ2-7 and V is TRBV9, with TRBD1 as a possible D gene (6 bases). The V end lost 4 bases, the J end lost 3 bases, and 14 bases lay between the germline ends. Germline CDR1 SGDLS, CDR2 YYNGEE. The CDR3 runs 14 residues. CDR3 DNA: TGTGCCAGCAGCCCCCGAGGGGGAGACTACGAGCAGTACTTC. Translating it yields CASSPRGGDYEQYF.

CDR3 in DNA: TGTGCCAGCTCTACCCCGGGACATACCAACTATGGCTACACCTTC. This encodes CASSTPGHTNYGYTF. This sequence joins TRBV18 and TRBJ1-2; a weak D match, TRBD1 (6 bases). CDR1 and CDR2 (germline): KGHSH, LQKENI. Trimming took 6 bases from V and 2 from J, leaving 16 bases between them. This CDR3 comprises 15 residues.

The V and J genes are TRBV7-9 and TRBJ1-1; D remains ambiguous. This CDR3 has 13 amino acids. Germline loops: CDR1 SEHNR, CDR2 FQNEAQ (reference sequence). V was cut by 2 bases and J by 1 base, with 5 bases left in between. CDR3 bases: TGTGCCAGCAGCTTATACAAGAACACTGAAGCTTTCTTT. Translating gives CASSLYKNTEAFF.

Here the CDR3 reads CASSTRTASSYEQYF. For the CDR3, the DNA is TGTGCCAGCAGCACGCGGACAGCCAGCTCCTACGAGCAGTACTTC. V is TRBV5-4 and J is TRBJ2-7; a possible D gene is TRBD1 (6 bases). The CDR3 has 15 amino acids. CDR1 and CDR2 (germline): SGHNT, YYREEE (reference sequence). V gave up 4 bases and J gave up 0 bases, with 14 bases separating them.

CDR3 protein: CASSPHLAGGQYEQYF. Written as DNA, the CDR3 is TGTGCCAGCAGCCCCCATCTAGCGGGGGGGCAATACGAGCAGTACTTC. The V gene is TRBV7-6, the J gene TRBJ2-7; 12 bases agree with TRBD2. Germline loops: CDR1 SGHVS, CDR2 FNYEAQ. V trimming: 5 bases; J trimming: 4 bases; junction bases outside the gene matches: 9. The CDR3 contains 16 residues.

This chain uses TRBV7-9 with TRBJ1-5; D not certain. V was shortened by 0 bases and J by 2 bases, with 20 bases between the two germline ends. The CDR3 runs to 19 residues. From germline, CDR1 is SEHNR and CDR2 FQNEAQ (reference sequence). CDR3: CASSLALGWRTSGNQPQHF. As DNA, the CDR3 is TGTGCCAGCAGCTTAGCCCTCGGATGGAGGACCTCAGGCAATCAGCCCCAGCATTTT. The full variable domain, in which reference TRBV7-9 and TRBJ1-5 provide the parts outside the CDR3, is DTGVSQNPRHKITKRGQNVTFRCDPISEHNRLYWYRQTLGQGPEFLTYFQNEAQLEKSRLLSDRFSAERPKGSFSTLEIQRTEQGDSAMYLCASSLALGWRTSGNQPQHFGDGTRLSIL.